These 29 T cell receptor beta chains were all obtained from the same sample, sequenced in a study of monozygotic twins with inflammatory bowel disease. TCRdb re-called the 5' RACE reads and shows each CDR3 protein once, DNA omitted. This sample's table has approximately 400,000 distinct CDR3 sequences. Sequenced sample: blood. The receptors stem from a human donor with ulcerative colitis or Crohn's disease, or a healthy co-twin of an affected twin (not recorded which).

The V gene is TRBV5-1, the J gene TRBJ1-1; checking the TCRdb D call of TRBD1 is not possible without DNA. The CDR3 sequence is 14 residues long. Per germline, CDR1 SGHRS and CDR2 YFSETQ. The CDR3 spells CASSLERQSPEAFF.

The chain carries TRBV3-1 and TRBJ2-5; checking the TCRdb D call of TRBD2 is not possible without DNA. Germline CDR1 and CDR2: LGHDT and YNNKEL (reference sequence). The CDR3 length is 14 residues. CDR3 amino acids: CASSQGVLEETQYF.

The rearrangement joins TRBV5-1 to TRBJ1-1. Germline V CDR1 and CDR2: SGHRS, YFSETQ. There are 11 residues in the CDR3. CDR3 residues: CASTGSTEAFF.

The chain couples TRBV12-2 to TRBJ1-6. TRBV12-2 is described as a pseudogene. This CDR3 has 16 residues. The CDR3 is CASRLESVLDNSPLHF.

This rearrangement joins TRBV29-1 to TRBJ2-7; the TRBD2 assignment by TCRdb is unverifiable without DNA. The germline V gene has CDR1 SQVTM and CDR2 ANQGSEA. This CDR3 has 16 residues. CDR3 sequence reads: CSVEEGESGTSYEQYF.

The chain uses TRBV20-1 and TRBJ2-1; the TCRdb D gene call, TRBD1, has no DNA to confirm it. The CDR3 length is 14 residues. Germline V gene sequence: CDR1 DFQATT, CDR2 SNEGSKA (reference sequence). CDR3 loop: CSAIDRGRSNEQFF.

V is TRBV15 and J is TRBJ1-5. CDR1 is LNHNV and CDR2 is YYDKDF in the germline V gene (reference sequence). There are 13 residues in the CDR3. CDR3 region: CATSTQDNQPQHF.

The chain carries TRBV5-1 and TRBJ2-1; without DNA, the TCRdb call of TRBD1 cannot be checked. Germline CDR1 and CDR2: SGHRS and YFSETQ. The CDR3 contains 15 residues. This CDR3 reads CASRYRDRSYNEQFF.

The V gene is TRBV10-3, the J gene TRBJ2-5; the TCRdb D gene call, TRBD2, has no DNA to confirm it. The CDR3 has 15 amino acids. Germline V gives CDR1 ENHRY, CDR2 SYGVKD. The CDR3 loop reads CASGTAGGQGETQYF.

This chain links TRBV4-1 with TRBJ1-2; the D gene TCRdb calls, TRBD1, cannot be checked with no DNA. Germline V gene lookup returns CDR1 MGHRA and CDR2 YSYEKL. The CDR3 has 15 amino acids. The CDR3 here is CASSPQPGHLDGYTF.

The J gene is TRBJ2-7, the V gene TRBV27; TCRdb calls TRBD1, which cannot be checked without DNA. Per germline, CDR1 MNHEY and CDR2 SMNVEV (reference sequence). The CDR3 covers 15 residues. CDR3 region: CASSPRTGGSSEQYF.

CDR3 region: CASRPAGHRVASPLHF. The chain couples TRBV7-9 to TRBJ1-6; TCRdb proposes TRBD1, but this gene call is untestable without DNA. There are 16 residues in the CDR3. The germline CDR1 and CDR2 sequences are SEHNR and FQNEAQ (reference sequence).

This chain joins TRBV4-1 and TRBJ2-5. Looked up from germline, CDR1 is MGHRA and CDR2 is YSYEKL. The CDR3 extends over 12 amino acids. The CDR3 here is CASSQGLETQYF.

The chain is built from TRBV27 and TRBJ2-7; without DNA, the TCRdb call of TRBD2 cannot be checked. CDR3 length: 15 residues. Germline V gives CDR1 MNHEY, CDR2 SMNVEV (reference sequence). This CDR3 is CASSMKREGLGEQYF.

The chain's CDR3 is CATSSITSGGPRETQYF. The chain is built from TRBV15 and TRBJ2-5; checking the TCRdb D call of TRBD2 is not possible without DNA. From germline, CDR1 is LNHNV and CDR2 YYDKDF (reference sequence). This CDR3 region has 17 residues.

This chain's CDR3 is CATSRDWAGAGEQYF. The V gene is TRBV15, the J gene TRBJ2-7; TCRdb names TRBD2, which stays unverified in the absence of DNA. CDR3 length: 15 amino acids. Germline V gene data show CDR1 as LNHNV and CDR2 as YYDKDF (reference sequence).

This chain links TRBV5-1 with TRBJ2-2; with no DNA, the TCRdb D assignment of TRBD1 cannot be verified. In germline, CDR1 is SGHRS, CDR2 YFSETQ. The CDR3 length is 15 residues. The CDR3 spells CASSLGQGLTGELFF.

The rearrangement joins TRBV28 to TRBJ2-7; TCRdb reports TRBD1, a call that lacks DNA to check it against. CDR1 and CDR2 from the germline V gene are MDHEN and SYDVKM. The CDR3 loop spans 15 amino acids. The CDR3: CASSWGQVSSYEQYF.

This CDR3 is CATWDPGEVVGGYTF. This rearrangement joins TRBV6-1 to TRBJ1-2; TCRdb's D call, TRBD1, is unchecked because there is no DNA. The CDR3 length is 15 residues. Per germline, CDR1 MNHNS and CDR2 SASEGT.

The rearrangement joins TRBV27 to TRBJ2-1; there is no DNA to check the TCRdb D call of TRBD1. CDR3 length equals 16 residues. CDR1 and CDR2 from the germline V gene are MNHEY and SMNVEV (reference sequence). CDR3 in amino acids: CASSFSPGTRYNEQFF.

The gene calls are TRBV2 and TRBJ2-4. Germline V CDR1 and CDR2: SNHLY, FYNNEI. The CDR3 consists of 15 residues. The CDR3 loop reads CASRGPSLAKNIQYF.

The chain recombines TRBV2 with TRBJ2-5. The germline CDR1 and CDR2 sequences are SNHLY and FYNNEI. There are 12 residues in the CDR3. This CDR3 is CASRDGTETQYF. The full variable domain, completed using reference TRBV2 and TRBJ2-5, is EPEVTQTPSHQVTQMGQEVILRCVPISNHLYFYWYRQILGQKVEFLVSFYNNEISEKSEIFDDQFSVERPDGSNFTLKIRSTKLEDSAMYFCASRDGTETQYFGPGTRLLVL.

This chain joins TRBV7-9 and TRBJ2-2; TCRdb's D call, TRBD2, is unchecked because there is no DNA. There are 16 residues in the CDR3. Germline V gene lookup returns CDR1 SEHNR and CDR2 FQNEAQ (reference sequence). The CDR3 loop is CASSLAAGESTGELFF.

V gene TRBV29-1 combines with J gene TRBJ1-6; there is no DNA to check the TCRdb D call of TRBD1. Germline V CDR1 and CDR2: SQVTM, ANQGSEA. The CDR3 has 14 residues. This chain's CDR3 is CSGDVSSYNSPLHF. The full variable domain, in which reference TRBV29-1 and TRBJ1-6 provide the parts outside the CDR3, is SAVISQKPSRDICQRGTSLTIQCQVDSQVTMMFWYRQQPGQSLTLIATANQGSEATYESGFVIDKFPISRPNLTFSTLTVSNMSPEDSSIYLCSGDVSSYNSPLHFGNGTRLTVT.

V gene TRBV27 combines with J gene TRBJ2-1; TCRdb lists TRBD1, though no DNA is available to test this call. CDR1 and CDR2 (germline): MNHEY, SMNVEV (reference sequence). This CDR3 contains 15 residues. CDR3 sequence: CASTWVSPGGNEQFF.

This sequence joins TRBV30 and TRBJ1-5. Germline CDR1 and CDR2: GTSNPN and SVGIG (reference sequence). The CDR3 runs to 13 residues. CDR3 residues: CAWSELAAQPQHF.

CDR3 region: CASSQSGVSEQFF. The chain recombines TRBV4-1 with TRBJ2-1; TCRdb returns TRBD2, unconfirmable since there is no DNA. CDR1 MGHRA and CDR2 YSYEKL come from the germline V gene. The CDR3 consists of 13 residues.

The CDR3 reads CASSHSGGVYNEQFF. The rearrangement joins TRBV3-1 to TRBJ2-1; lacking DNA, the TRBD2 call made by TCRdb goes unchecked. The CDR3 spans 15 residues. Per the germline V gene, CDR1 is LGHDT and CDR2 is YNNKEL (reference sequence).

The V call is TRBV6-5, the J call TRBJ1-1; without DNA, the TCRdb call of TRBD1 cannot be checked. This CDR3 has 16 residues. The germline gives CDR1 MNHEY, CDR2 SVGAGI. The CDR3 reads CASSYTPQRVIEEAFF.